Many counts were recorded for the clone carrying this TCR beta chain. Its cognate antigen is unknown. MiXCR was run by TCRdb on the reads, yielding one entry per CDR3 protein. This sample yields some 300,000 distinct CDR3 sequences, of which about 9.1% are seen a single time; 2.5% belongs to the top ten. The data originate from a study of T cell repertoires in cytomegalovirus infection. Background on the study: From public TCR beta signatures came an indication of both CMV infection and matching HLA type.

General study findings and limits: Carriers of CMV plus the relevant HLA were identified by cumulative public TCR beta family frequency.

V trimming: 10 bases; J trimming: 5 bases; junction bases outside the gene matches: 9. There are 13 residues in the CDR3. Germline assignment: CDR1 MDHEN and CDR2 SYDVKM. The clonotype originates from a human donor in good health (CMV status not recorded). Some clones in this sample may be carry-over from other donors' samples. The rearrangement joins TRBV28 to TRBJ1-2, with TRBD1 matching 8 bases. Sequencing was performed on PBMCs. The CDR3 sequence: CATQTGERYGYTF. CDR3 nucleotide sequence: TGTGCCACCCAGACAGGGGAGCGGTATGGCTACACCTTC.